This TCR beta chain came from a study of shared T cell receptors in the human thymus. CDR3 length equals 14 residues. V lost 0 bases to trimming and J lost 4 bases, with 9 bases between them. Germline values: CDR1 LGHNA, CDR2 YNFKEQ. Measured with immunoSEQ multiplex PCR; TCRdb has only the in-frame clones, and not every one. Among about 730,000 clones listed, 80% to 90% were seen once. These data also featured in a second study, about human thymus T cells. Turning to that study: It was healthy Finnish infants having corrective surgery for congenital heart defects who were the donors. Thymus tissue was removed during corrective cardiac surgery.

The sample consisted of thymocytes. The TCR comes from a girl under two years old with a congenital heart defect. The chain has TRBV4-2 and TRBJ1-2, with D perhaps TRBD1 (6 bases). CDR3 sequence reads: CASSQDRTAYGYTF. CDR3 bases: TGTGCCAGCAGCCAAGACCGGACAGCCTATGGCTACACCTTC.